This T cell receptor (beta chain) was sequenced for a study of control samples from healthy donors and cancer patients (dated by TCRdb to the early 2020s). To note about this clone: Its recognized antigen is unknown. Per-nucleotide qualities are absent, and no much larger clonotype sits a single base away.

CDR1 SQVTM and CDR2 ANQGSEA were looked up in the germline V gene. The CDR3 sequence holds 12 residues, the cysteine and phenylalanine included. Only the CDR3 DNA stays, 36 bases, in frame from base 1. The junction shows trimming of 1 base on V and 4 bases on J, plus 7 bases between the germline ends. Library preparation employed the immunoSEQ multiplex PCR assay. The table was pulled from immuneACCESS by TCRdb, which kept in-frame rearrangements only. Such tables lose some clones; where checked, under half of the loss comes from unresolved V genes, and the rest has no known cause. In this sample the table shows under 100,000 clones, 90% to 95% of which occur a single time. Together, the top ten hold approximately 1.5% of the sample.

The sequence derives from a woman aged 25 to 39 in good health. Sequenced sample: blood. The V and J segments used are TRBV29-1 and TRBJ1-2; the D gene lacks a confident call. The CDR3 protein is CSVEGQSYGYTF. In nucleotide form, the sequence is TGCAGCGTTGAAGGGCAGAGCTATGGCTACACCTTC.